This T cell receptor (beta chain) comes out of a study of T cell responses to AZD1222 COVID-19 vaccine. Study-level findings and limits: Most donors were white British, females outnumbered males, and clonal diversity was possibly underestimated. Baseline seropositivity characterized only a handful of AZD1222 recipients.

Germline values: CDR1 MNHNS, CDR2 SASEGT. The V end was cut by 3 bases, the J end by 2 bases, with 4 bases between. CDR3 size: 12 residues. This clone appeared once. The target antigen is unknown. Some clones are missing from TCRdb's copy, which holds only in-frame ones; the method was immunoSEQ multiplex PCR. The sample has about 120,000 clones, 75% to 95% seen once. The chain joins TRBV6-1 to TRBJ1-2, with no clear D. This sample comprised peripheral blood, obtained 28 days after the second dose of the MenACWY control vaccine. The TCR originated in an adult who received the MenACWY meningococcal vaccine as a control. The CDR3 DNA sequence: TGTGCCAGCAGTGAGGGGAACTATGGCTACACCTTC. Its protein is CASSEGNYGYTF.